This T cell receptor (beta chain) came from a study of CD8+ T cells in alopecia areata (dated by TCRdb to between 2017 and 2018). With regard to the full study: The treated patients took part in an open-label pilot trial in which moderate-to-severe alopecia areata was treated with oral tofacitinib at 5 to 10 mg twice daily. Tofacitinib was given for 6 to 18 months, followed by 6 months of follow-up off drug to assess delayed response and recurrence. For the treated patients, the SALT score, which quantifies what percentage of scalp surface area is affected, served as the measure of disease severity. High-throughput TCRbeta sequencing was used to examine T cell clonal expansion in alopecia areata in both the C3H/HeJ mouse model and human patients. On the human side, TCRbeta sequencing was run on scalp tissue and on sorted CD4+ and CD8+ peripheral blood T cells from healthy controls and from alopecia areata patients with either patchy or totalis/universalis disease. Biopsies were taken from tofacitinib-treated patients at baseline and again at 4 and 24 weeks into treatment, and several of those patients also had a later scalp biopsy. Scalp clonality was compared among normal scalp (n=4), patchy alopecia areata scalp (n=8), and alopecia totalis/universalis scalp (n=8). RNA was extracted with the PAXgene miRNA kit for fixed scalp, the miRNeasy kit for PBMCs, and the RNeasy kit for mouse skin. Amplification of TCRbeta CDR3 regions was done by immunoSEQ multiplex PCR using 35 Vbeta forward primers and 13 Jbeta reverse primers. Broader findings and caveats from the paper: Unlike mouse skin, which is dominated by gammadelta T cells, normal human skin has resident alphabeta T cells that are also sequenced, and this complicates analysis of the scalp TCR repertoire. Tofacitinib significantly decreased scalp clonality and the number of expanded CD8+ clones among the top 100 scalp clones. Compared with normal scalp, lesional scalp had higher clonality and more expanded CD8+ clones, particularly in alopecia totalis/universalis, a pattern that suggests antigenic drive. Compared with mice, TCR sequences shared between patients were less clear, possibly partly because of HLA diversity across the patient population. Because the treated cohort was small and included a single nonresponder, larger studies are needed to assess links between baseline CD8+ expansion and response. During tofacitinib treatment, many expanded lesional clones stuck around in both scalp and blood, and this persistence may partly explain why relapse happens after treatment is stopped.

Per the publication, the time point label means: 24 weeks on oral tofacitinib. The meaning of the sample's treatment or condition label: oral pan-JAK inhibitor, 5-10 mg twice daily. Lesional scalp punch biopsies and peripheral blood were obtained from alopecia areata patients. PBMCs were separated by density centrifugation and stained for CD3, CD4 and CD8, after which CD4+ and CD8+ T cells were sorted on a FACSAria. V is shortened by 3 bases, J by 6 bases, and the region joining them spans 7 bases. From the cysteine up to the phenylalanine, the CDR3 has a length of 12 residues. Just CDR3 DNA is preserved here, 36 bases in frame from base 1. The germline V gene (reference sequence) supplies CDR1 LNHDA and CDR2 SQIVND. To note about this clone: It has no known antigen specificity. No much larger clonotype is one base removed from it; base qualities were not supplied.

The method was the immunoSEQ multiplex PCR assay. For TCR sequencing, RNA was extracted from every sample and reverse transcribed into cDNA to serve as template. SuperScript III was used to make first-strand cDNA, primed with a 2:1 mix of oligo-dT and random hexamers. A synthetic immune receptor repertoire was used to assess amplification bias, and residual bias was removed computationally. The paper's data handling went like this. Raw reads were preprocessed for error removal, and CDR3 was defined according to IMGT conventions as running from the conserved cysteine to phenylalanine. Clonality was calculated as 1 minus Shannon entropy normalized by log2 of the number of productive unique TCRs. Whether scalp clones were CD4 or CD8 was inferred by matching scalp TCRbeta sequences against CD4 and CD8 repertoires sorted from blood. The table comes from immuneACCESS by way of TCRdb, which keeps in-frame sequences with V and J called. Part of the clones is missing from these tables; in studies checked, under half for an unresolved V gene and the rest for unknown reasons. V and J calls and clone size are given by that table; D and trimming were obtained from the DNA. Within this sample are 190,000 or so clones, with around 58% of them counted one time only. The leading ten clones occupy 10% to 15% of the sample.

The chain employs TRBV19 and TRBJ2-3; TRBD2 is a weak D gene call, 5 bases matching. Sequenced material: CD8+ T cells sorted from blood, taken at week 24, from a patient treated with tofacitinib. The TCR sequence derives from a human donor with alopecia areata. The bases are TGTGCCAGTAGTATTCAGCGGGATACGCAGTATTTT. Its coded protein is CASSIQRDTQYF.